This section outlines one T cell receptor (beta chain) sequence together with its context. The target antigen is unknown. A library of TCRbeta sequences, prepared with unique molecular identifiers, was generated. MiXCR was run by TCRdb on the PCR reads, yielding one entry per CDR3 protein. The sample carries about 510,000 distinct CDR3 sequences, approximately 10% recorded once. The sample belongs to a study of T-cell reconstitution after alpha-beta-depleted transplantation in children. Study-level points and caveats: The main origin of T-cell counts and diversity one year after transplant was newly produced T cells. Surviving recipient T cells and thymic progenitors underlay high day-60 TCRbeta diversity in some patients.

This clonotype originated in a female patient younger than 10 who had a stem cell transplant for aplastic anemia, so the T cells may come from the graft donor. Sequencing was performed on PBMCs, mostly from graft donor cells, taken 180 days after TCRalphabeta/CD19-depleted stem cell transplant.

The CDR3 sequence is CASSLIRGSRRETQYF. CDR3 coding DNA: TGTGCCAGCAGTTTAATCAGGGGTTCTAGACGGGAGACCCAGTACTTC. The chain couples TRBV28 to TRBJ2-5, with D perhaps matching TRBD1 (6 bases). Germline V CDR1 and CDR2: MDHEN, SYDVKM. V was trimmed by 2 bases and J by 5 bases, leaving 18 bases between them. The CDR3 contains 16 residues.